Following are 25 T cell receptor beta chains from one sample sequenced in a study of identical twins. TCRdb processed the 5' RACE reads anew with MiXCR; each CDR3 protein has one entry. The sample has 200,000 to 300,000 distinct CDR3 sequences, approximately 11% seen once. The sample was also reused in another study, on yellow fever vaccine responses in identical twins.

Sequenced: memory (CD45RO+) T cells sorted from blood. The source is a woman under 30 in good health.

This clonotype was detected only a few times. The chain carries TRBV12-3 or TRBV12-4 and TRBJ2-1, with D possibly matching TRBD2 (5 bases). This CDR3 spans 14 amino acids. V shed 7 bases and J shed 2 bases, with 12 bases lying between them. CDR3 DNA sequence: TGTGCCAGCATAGGACGGGATGCCTACAATGAGCAGTTCTTC. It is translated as CASIGRDAYNEQFF.

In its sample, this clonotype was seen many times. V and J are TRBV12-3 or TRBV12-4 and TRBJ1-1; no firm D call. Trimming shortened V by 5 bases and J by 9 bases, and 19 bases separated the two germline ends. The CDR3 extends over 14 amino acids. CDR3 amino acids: CASSAKAVGRQAFF. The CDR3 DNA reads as TGTGCCAGCAGTGCGAAGGCGGTGGGCAGGCAAGCTTTCTTT.

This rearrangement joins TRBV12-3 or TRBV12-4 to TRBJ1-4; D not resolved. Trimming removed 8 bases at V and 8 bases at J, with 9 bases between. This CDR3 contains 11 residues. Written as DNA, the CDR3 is TGTGCCAGCTCAATGACGGAAAAACTGTTTTTT. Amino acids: CASSMTEKLFF.

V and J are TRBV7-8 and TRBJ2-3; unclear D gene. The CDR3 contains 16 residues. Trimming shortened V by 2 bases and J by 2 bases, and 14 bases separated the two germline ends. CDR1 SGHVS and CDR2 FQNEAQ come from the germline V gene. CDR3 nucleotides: TGTGCCAGCAGCTTAATGGTCAGACGTGCCACAGATACGCAGTATTTT. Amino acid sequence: CASSLMVRRATDTQYF.

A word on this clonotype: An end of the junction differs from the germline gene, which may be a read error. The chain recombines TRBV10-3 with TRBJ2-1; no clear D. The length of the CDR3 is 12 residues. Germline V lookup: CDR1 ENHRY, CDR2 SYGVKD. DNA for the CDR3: TGTTCCATCGCCCGACGTGTGGATGAGCAGTTCTTC. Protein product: CSIARRVDEQFF.

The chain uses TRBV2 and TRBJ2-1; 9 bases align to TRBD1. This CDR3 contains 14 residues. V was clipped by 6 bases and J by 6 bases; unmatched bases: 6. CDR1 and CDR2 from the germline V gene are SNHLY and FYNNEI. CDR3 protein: CASRPGQGGNEQFF. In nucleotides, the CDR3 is TGTGCCAGCAGGCCGGGACAGGGTGGCAATGAGCAGTTCTTC. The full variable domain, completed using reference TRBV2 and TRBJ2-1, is EPEVTQTPSHQVTQMGQEVILRCVPISNHLYFYWYRQILGQKVEFLVSFYNNEISEKSEIFDDQFSVERPDGSNFTLKIRSTKLEDSAMYFCASRPGQGGNEQFFGPGTRLTVL.

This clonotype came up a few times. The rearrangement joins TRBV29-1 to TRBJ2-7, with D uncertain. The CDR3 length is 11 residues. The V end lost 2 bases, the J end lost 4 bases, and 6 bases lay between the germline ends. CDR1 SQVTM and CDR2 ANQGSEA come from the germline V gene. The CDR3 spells CSVEQEYEQYF. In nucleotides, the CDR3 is TGCAGCGTTGAACAGGAATACGAGCAGTACTTC.

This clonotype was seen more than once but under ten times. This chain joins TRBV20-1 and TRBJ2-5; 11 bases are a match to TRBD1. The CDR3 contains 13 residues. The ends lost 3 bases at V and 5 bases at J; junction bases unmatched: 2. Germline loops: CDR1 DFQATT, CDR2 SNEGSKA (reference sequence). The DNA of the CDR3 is TGCAGTGCTAGCAGGACAGGGGGCGAGACCCAGTACTTC. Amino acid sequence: CSASRTGGETQYF.

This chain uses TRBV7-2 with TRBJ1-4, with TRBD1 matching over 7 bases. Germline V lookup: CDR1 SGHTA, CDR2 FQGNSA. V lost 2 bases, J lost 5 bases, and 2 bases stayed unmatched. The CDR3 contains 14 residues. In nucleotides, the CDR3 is TGTGCCAGCAGCTTAAAACAGGGGAATGAAAAACTGTTTTTT. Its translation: CASSLKQGNEKLFF. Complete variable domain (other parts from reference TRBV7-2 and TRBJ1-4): GAGVSQSPSNKVTEKGKDVELRCDPISGHTALYWYRQSLGQGLEFLIYFQGNSAPDKSGLPSDRFSAERTGGSVSTLTIQRTQQEDSAVYLCASSLKQGNEKLFFGSGTQLSVL.

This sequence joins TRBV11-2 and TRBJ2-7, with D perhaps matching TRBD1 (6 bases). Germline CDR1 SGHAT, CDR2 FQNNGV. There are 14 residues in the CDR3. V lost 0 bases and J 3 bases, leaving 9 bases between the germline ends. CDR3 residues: CASSLEGALYEQYF. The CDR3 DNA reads TGTGCCAGCAGCTTAGAGGGGGCGCTCTACGAGCAGTACTTC.

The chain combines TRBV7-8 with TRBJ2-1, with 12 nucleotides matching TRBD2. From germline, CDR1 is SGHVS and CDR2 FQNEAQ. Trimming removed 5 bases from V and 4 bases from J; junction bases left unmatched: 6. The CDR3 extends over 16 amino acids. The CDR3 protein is CASSLRLAGVYNEQFF. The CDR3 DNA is TGTGCCAGCAGCCTCAGACTAGCGGGAGTTTACAATGAGCAGTTCTTC.

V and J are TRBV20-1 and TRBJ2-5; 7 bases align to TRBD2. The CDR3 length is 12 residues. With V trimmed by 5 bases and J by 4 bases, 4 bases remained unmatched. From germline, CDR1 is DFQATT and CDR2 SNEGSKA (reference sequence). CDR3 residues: CSAAPGGETQYF. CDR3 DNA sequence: TGCAGTGCTGCCCCGGGAGGAGAGACCCAGTACTTC.

The CDR3 loop is CSAANPRGGDQPQHF. The CDR3 nucleotides read TGCAGTGCGGCGAATCCGAGGGGGGGTGATCAGCCCCAGCATTTT. The chain uses TRBV20-1 and TRBJ1-5; D may be TRBD1 (6 bases). CDR1 DFQATT and CDR2 SNEGSKA come from the germline V gene (reference sequence). The ends were cut back, 6 bases at V and 5 bases at J, with 20 bases in the middle. The CDR3 runs 15 residues.

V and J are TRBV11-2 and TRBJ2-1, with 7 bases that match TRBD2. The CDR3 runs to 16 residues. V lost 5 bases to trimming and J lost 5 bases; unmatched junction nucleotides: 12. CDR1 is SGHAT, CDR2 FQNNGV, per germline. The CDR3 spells CASSERRGVFHNEQFF. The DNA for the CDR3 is TGTGCCAGCAGCGAAAGACGGGGGGTCTTCCACAATGAGCAGTTCTTC.

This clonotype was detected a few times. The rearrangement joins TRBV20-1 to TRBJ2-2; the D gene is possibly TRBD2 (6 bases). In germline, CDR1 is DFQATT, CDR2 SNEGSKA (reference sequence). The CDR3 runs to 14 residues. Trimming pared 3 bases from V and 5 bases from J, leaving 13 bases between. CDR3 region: CSASPRGWTGELFF. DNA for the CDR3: TGCAGTGCTAGTCCCCGGGGGTGGACCGGGGAGCTGTTTTTT.

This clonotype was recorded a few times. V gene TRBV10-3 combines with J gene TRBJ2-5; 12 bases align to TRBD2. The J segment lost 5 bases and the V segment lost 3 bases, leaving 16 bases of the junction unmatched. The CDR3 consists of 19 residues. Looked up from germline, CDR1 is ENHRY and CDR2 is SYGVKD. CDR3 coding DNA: TGTGCCATCAGTGAAAGGCTAGCGGGAGGGCCGGGTTATTCCGAGACCCAGTACTTC. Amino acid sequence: CAISERLAGGPGYSETQYF.

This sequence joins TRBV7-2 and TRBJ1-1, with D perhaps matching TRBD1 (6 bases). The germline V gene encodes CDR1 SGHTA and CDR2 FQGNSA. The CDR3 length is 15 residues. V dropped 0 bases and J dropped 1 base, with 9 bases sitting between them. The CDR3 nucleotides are TGTGCCAGCAGCTTAGCAGGGGGGACGAACACTGAAGCTTTCTTT. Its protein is CASSLAGGTNTEAFF.

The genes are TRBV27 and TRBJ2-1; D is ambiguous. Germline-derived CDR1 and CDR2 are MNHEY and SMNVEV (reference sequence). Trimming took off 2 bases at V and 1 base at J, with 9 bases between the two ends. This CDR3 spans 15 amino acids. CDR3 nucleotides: TGTGCCAGCAGTTTACTAGACGGGTCCTACAATGAGCAGTTCTTC. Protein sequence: CASSLLDGSYNEQFF.

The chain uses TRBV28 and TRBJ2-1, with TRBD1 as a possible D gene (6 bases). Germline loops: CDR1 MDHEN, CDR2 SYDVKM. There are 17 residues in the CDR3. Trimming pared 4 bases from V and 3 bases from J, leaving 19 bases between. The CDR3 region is CASSSNPGTPVYNEQFF. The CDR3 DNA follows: TGTGCCAGCAGTTCAAATCCTGGGACACCTGTCTACAATGAGCAGTTCTTC.

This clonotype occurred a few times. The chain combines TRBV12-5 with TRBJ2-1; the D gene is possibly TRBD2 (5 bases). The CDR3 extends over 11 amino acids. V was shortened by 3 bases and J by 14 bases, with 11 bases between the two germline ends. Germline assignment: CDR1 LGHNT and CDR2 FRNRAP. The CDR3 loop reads CASGFGERKFF. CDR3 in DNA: TGTGCTAGTGGTTTTGGGGAGAGAAAGTTCTTC.

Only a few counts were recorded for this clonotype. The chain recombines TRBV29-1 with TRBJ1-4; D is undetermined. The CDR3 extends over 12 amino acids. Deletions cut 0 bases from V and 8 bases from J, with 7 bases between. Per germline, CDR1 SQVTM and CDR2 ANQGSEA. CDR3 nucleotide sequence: TGCAGCGTTGAAGATCATACAGAAAAACTGTTTTTT. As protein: CSVEDHTEKLFF.

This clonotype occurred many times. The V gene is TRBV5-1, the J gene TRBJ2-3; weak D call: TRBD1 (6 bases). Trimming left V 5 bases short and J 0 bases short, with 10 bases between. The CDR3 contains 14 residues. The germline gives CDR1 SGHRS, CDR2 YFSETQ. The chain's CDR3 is CASRRTASTDTQYF. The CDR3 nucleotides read TGCGCCAGCAGACGGACAGCTAGCACAGATACGCAGTATTTT.

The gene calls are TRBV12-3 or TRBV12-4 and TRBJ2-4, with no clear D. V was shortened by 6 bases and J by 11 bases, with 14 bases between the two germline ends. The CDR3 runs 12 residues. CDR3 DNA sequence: TGTGCCAGCAGCCCTCCCCCGGGTCTTCAGTACTTC. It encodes CASSPPPGLQYF.

CDR3 region: CSARDLTGRDGYTF. The CDR3 DNA reads TGCAGTGCTAGAGATCTAACGGGACGGGATGGCTACACCTTC. This chain connects TRBV20-1 to TRBJ1-2, with TRBD1 as a possible D gene (5 bases). V was pared by 0 bases and J by 6 bases, with 14 bases between. This CDR3 is 14 amino acids long. Germline values: CDR1 DFQATT, CDR2 SNEGSKA (reference sequence).

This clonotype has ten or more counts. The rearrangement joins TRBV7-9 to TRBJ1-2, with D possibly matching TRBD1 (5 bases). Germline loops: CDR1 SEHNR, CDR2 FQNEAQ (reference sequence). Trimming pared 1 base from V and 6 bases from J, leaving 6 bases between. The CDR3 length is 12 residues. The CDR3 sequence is CASSLEGDGYTF. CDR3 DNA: TGTGCCAGCAGCTTAGAAGGGGATGGCTACACCTTC.